These T cell receptor beta chains were read from a single sample in a study of T cell responses to AZD1222 COVID-19 vaccine. Only in-frame clones appear in the TCRdb table, and some are missing; sequencing was by immunoSEQ multiplex PCR. This sample has around 100,000 clones, with 65% to 90% found just once. The sequences come from peripheral blood, collected on day 0 of AZD1222 vaccination. These receptors originate from an adult in good health. Both conserved end residues are part of each CDR3. The order of the fields is CDR3 protein, CDR3 DNA, J gene, V gene, clone size, D gene. D genes are given only for firm matches. Size tells how often a clone was seen (once, few, many) or the class of an expanded clone, and some rows leave it out.

CASSPTLSREAYEQYF	TGCGCCAGCAGCCCAACCCTTTCGCGGGAGGCCTACGAGCAGTACTTC	TRBJ2-7	TRBV4-3	-	TRBD2
CASSTRTGGYGYTF	TGTGCCAGTAGTACCCGGACAGGGGGCTATGGCTACACCTTC	TRBJ1-2	TRBV19	-	TRBD1
CASSQGNQGNTEAFF	TGTGCCAGCAGCCAAGGTAATCAGGGGAACACTGAAGCTTTCTTT	TRBJ1-1	TRBV3-1/TRBV3-2	once	-
CASNHRGPHNEQFF	TGTGCCAGTAACCACAGGGGCCCACACAATGAGCAGTTCTTC	TRBJ2-1	TRBV19	-	TRBD1
CASSSPQETQYF	TGTGCCAGCAGTTCCCCACAAGAGACCCAGTACTTC	TRBJ2-5	TRBV6-4	-	-
CASSLVWGQGTEAFF	TGCGCCAGCAGCTTGGTATGGGGGCAGGGGACTGAAGCTTTCTTT	TRBJ1-1	TRBV5-1	many	-
CASSKSQGRAEYGYTF	TGTGCCAGCAGCAAATCACAGGGGAGGGCGGAGTATGGCTACACCTTC	TRBJ1-2	TRBV11-3	-	TRBD1
CASSQEPGQGLRELFF	TGTGCCAGCAGCCAAGAGCCGGGACAGGGGCTGAGGGAGCTGTTTTTT	TRBJ2-2	TRBV11-3	-	TRBD1
CASSSYTRQVPTGELFF	TGTGCCAGCAGCTCGTACACAAGACAGGTCCCCACCGGGGAGCTGTTTTTT	TRBJ2-2	TRBV7-6	-	-
CASSLSGGSTDTQYF	TGCGCCAGCAGCTTGTCTGGGGGGAGCACAGATACGCAGTATTTT	TRBJ2-3	TRBV5-1	-	-
CASSPYTNTEAFF	TGTGCCAGCAGCCCCTACACGAACACTGAAGCTTTCTTT	TRBJ1-1	TRBV11-1	few	-
CASSHIGQGRSRGGYTF	TGCGCCAGCAGCCATATCGGACAGGGCCGCTCCAGAGGGGGCTACACCTTC	TRBJ1-2	TRBV4-1	few	TRBD1
CASSQEASTGELFF	TGCGCCAGCAGCCAAGAAGCTAGCACCGGGGAGCTGTTTTTT	TRBJ2-2	TRBV4-3	-	-
CASRHLLTGGYTF	TGTGCCAGTAGACACCTCCTCACGGGTGGCTACACCTTC	TRBJ1-2	TRBV19	-	-
CASSEWPTGVRETQYF	TGTGCCAGCAGTGAATGGCCGACAGGAGTCCGGGAGACCCAGTACTTC	TRBJ2-5	TRBV6-1	-	-
CASSLTGVSSGKSSYNEQFF	TGTGCCAGCAGTTTAACCGGCGTTTCTAGCGGGAAGAGCTCCTACAATGAGCAGTTCTTC	TRBJ2-1	TRBV27	-	TRBD2
CASSGPSSYNEQFF	TGTGCCAGCAGCGGACCTAGCTCCTACAATGAGCAGTTCTTC	TRBJ2-1	TRBV9	-	-
CASSQDSETGYEQYF	TGTGCCAGCAGCCAAGATTCTGAGACAGGCTACGAGCAGTACTTC	TRBJ2-7	TRBV3-1/TRBV3-2	-	-
CASSPLDWRNTIYF	TGTGCCAGCAGCCCCTTGGACTGGAGAAACACCATATATTTT	TRBJ1-3	TRBV7-8	-	-
CASSQVRAGREQYF	TGCGCCAGCAGCCAAGTTAGGGCGGGACGGGAGCAGTACTTC	TRBJ2-7	TRBV4-3	-	-
CASSSGGAYNSPLHF	TGTGCCAGCAGTAGTGGGGGGGCCTATAATTCACCCCTCCACTTT	TRBJ1-6	TRBV5-4	-	-
CASSHRDRGWRDTEAFF	TGTGCCAGCTCACACCGGGACAGGGGTTGGAGGGACACTGAAGCTTTCTTT	TRBJ1-1	TRBV18	-	TRBD1
CASSSRMVSARDEQYF	TGTGCCAGCAGCTCAAGAATGGTGTCAGCGCGGGACGAGCAGTACTTC	TRBJ2-7	TRBV27	once	-
CATSGGSGGLFF	TGTGCCACCAGCGGGGGATCGGGAGGCCTGTTTTTT	TRBJ1-4	TRBV15	-	-
CASSASPLPYGYTF	TGTGCCAGTAGCGCCAGCCCTTTACCCTATGGCTACACCTTC	TRBJ1-2	TRBV19	-	-
CASSLRTGVISPLHF	TGTGCCAGCAGCTTACGGACAGGGGTGATTTCACCCCTCCACTTT	TRBJ1-6	TRBV5-8	-	TRBD1
CASSQYYTEAFF	TGTGCCAGCAGCCAGTACTACACTGAAGCTTTCTTT	TRBJ1-1	TRBV5-8	-	-
CASTQETGIRIYEQYF	TGTGCCAGCACCCAGGAGACAGGCATTCGAATCTACGAGCAGTACTTC	TRBJ2-7	TRBV2	-	-
CASSLGLDNEQFF	TGCGCCAGCAGCTTGGGGCTGGACAATGAGCAGTTCTTC	TRBJ2-1	TRBV5-1	once	-
CAWADRRGGTTEAFF	TGTGCCTGGGCAGACAGGCGGGGAGGGACCACTGAAGCTTTCTTT	TRBJ1-1	TRBV30	-	-
CASSLEVRSDSPLHF	TGCGCCAGCAGCTTGGAGGTTAGGTCTGATTCACCCCTCCACTTT	TRBJ1-6	TRBV5-1	few	-
CASSLIRTGSEAFF	TGTGCCAGCAGCCTAATTAGGACAGGCTCGGAAGCTTTCTTT	TRBJ1-1	TRBV11-2	few	TRBD1
CAWSAGWEAFF	TGTGCCTGGAGCGCAGGGTGGGAGGCTTTCTTT	TRBJ1-1	TRBV30	-	-
CASSLTPSGTYNEQFF	TGCGCCAGCAGCTTGACCCCTAGCGGGACCTACAATGAGCAGTTCTTC	TRBJ2-1	TRBV5-1	-	TRBD2
CASSSTRFYNEQFF	TGCGCCAGCTCTAGTACTAGATTTTACAATGAGCAGTTCTTC	TRBJ2-1	TRBV4-3	-	-
CASSVAPNTEAFF	TGTGCCAGCAGCGTCGCCCCGAACACTGAAGCTTTCTTT	TRBJ1-1	TRBV9	-	-
CASSLTGRTGELFF	TGTGCCAGCAGCTTAACAGGGCGAACCGGGGAGCTGTTTTTT	TRBJ2-2	TRBV5-6	-	-
CASSLGSQGYTF	TGTGCCAGCAGTTTAGGGTCTCAGGGCTACACCTTC	TRBJ1-2	TRBV12-3/TRBV12-4	few	-
CASSPKPTGSGSGNTIYF	TGCGCCAGCAGCCCGAAACCTACAGGGTCGGGCTCTGGAAACACCATATATTTT	TRBJ1-3	TRBV4-1	-	-
CASRVGTNFDSAHGNTIYF	TGTGCCAGCAGGGTGGGGACCAATTTCGACAGCGCACATGGAAACACCATATATTTT	TRBJ1-3	TRBV2	-	-
CASGLAGTGGYTF	TGTGCTAGTGGTTTGGCTGGGACTGGAGGCTACACCTTC	TRBJ1-2	TRBV12-5	-	-